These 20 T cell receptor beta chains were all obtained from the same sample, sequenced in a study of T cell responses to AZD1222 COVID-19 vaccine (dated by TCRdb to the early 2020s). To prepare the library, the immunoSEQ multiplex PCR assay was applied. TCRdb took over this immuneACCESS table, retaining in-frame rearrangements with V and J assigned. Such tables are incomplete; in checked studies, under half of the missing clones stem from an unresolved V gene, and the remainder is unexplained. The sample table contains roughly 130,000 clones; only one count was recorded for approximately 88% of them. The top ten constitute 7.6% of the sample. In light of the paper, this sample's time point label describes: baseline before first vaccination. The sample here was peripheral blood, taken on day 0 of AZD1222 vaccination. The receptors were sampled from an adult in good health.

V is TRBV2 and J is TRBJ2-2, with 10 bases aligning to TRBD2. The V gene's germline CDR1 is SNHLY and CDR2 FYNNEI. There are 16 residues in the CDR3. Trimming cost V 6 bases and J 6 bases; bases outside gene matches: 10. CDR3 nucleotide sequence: TGTGCCAGCAGCGACACCGGGACTAGCGTCGCCGGGGAGCTGTTTTTT. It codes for CASSDTGTSVAGELFF.

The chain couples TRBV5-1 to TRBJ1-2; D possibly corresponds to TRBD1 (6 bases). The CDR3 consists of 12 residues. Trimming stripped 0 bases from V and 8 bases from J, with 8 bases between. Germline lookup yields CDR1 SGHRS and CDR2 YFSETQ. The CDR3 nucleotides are TGCGCCAGCAGCTTGGAACAGGGCGGCTACACCTTC. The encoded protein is CASSLEQGGYTF.

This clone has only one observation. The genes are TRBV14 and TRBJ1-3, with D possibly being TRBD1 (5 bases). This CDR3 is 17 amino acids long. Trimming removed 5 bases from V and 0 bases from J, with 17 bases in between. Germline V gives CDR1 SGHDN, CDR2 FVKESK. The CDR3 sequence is CASSSIEGLNSGNTIYF. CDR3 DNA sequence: TGTGCCAGCAGCTCGATTGAGGGGCTGAACTCTGGAAACACCATATATTTT.

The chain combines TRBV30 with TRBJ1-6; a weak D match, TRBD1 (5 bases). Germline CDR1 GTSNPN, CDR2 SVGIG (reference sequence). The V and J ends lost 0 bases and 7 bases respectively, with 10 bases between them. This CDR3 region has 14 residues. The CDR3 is CAWSVGHKNSPLHF. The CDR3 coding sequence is TGTGCCTGGAGTGTCGGACACAAGAATTCACCCCTCCACTTT.

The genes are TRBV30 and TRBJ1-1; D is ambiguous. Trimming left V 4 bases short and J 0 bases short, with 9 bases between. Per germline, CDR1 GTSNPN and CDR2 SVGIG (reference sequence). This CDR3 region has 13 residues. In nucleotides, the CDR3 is TGTGCCTGGAATCCCCAGCTGAACACTGAAGCTTTCTTT. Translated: CAWNPQLNTEAFF.

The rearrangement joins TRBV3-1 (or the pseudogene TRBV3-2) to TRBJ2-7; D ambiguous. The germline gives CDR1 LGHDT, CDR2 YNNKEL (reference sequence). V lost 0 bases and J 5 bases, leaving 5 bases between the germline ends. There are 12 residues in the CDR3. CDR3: CASSQDSHEQYF. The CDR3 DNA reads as TGTGCCAGCAGCCAAGATTCCCACGAGCAGTACTTC.

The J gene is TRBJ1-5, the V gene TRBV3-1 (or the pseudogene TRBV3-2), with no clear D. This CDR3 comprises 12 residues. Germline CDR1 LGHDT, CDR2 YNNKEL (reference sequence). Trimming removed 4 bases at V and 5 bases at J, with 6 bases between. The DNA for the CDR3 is TGTGCCAGCAGCCGGAATGATCAGCCCCAGCATTTT. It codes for CASSRNDQPQHF.

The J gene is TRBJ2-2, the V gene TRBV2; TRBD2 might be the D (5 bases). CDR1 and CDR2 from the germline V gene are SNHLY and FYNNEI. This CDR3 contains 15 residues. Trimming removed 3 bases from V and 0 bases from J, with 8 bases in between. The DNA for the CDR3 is TGTGCCAGCAGTGAGGCCGGGGCGAACACCGGGGAGCTGTTTTTT. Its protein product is CASSEAGANTGELFF. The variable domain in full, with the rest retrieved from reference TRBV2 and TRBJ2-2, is EPEVTQTPSHQVTQMGQEVILRCVPISNHLYFYWYRQILGQKVEFLVSFYNNEISEKSEIFDDQFSVERPDGSNFTLKIRSTKLEDSAMYFCASSEAGANTGELFFGEGSRLTVL.

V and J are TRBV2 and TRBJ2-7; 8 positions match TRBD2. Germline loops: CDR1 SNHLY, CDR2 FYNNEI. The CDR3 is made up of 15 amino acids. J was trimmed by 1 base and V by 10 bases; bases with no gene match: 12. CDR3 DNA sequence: TGTGCCACCAAGGGGGGGCTAGCGGGTTCCTACGAGCAGTACTTC. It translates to CATKGGLAGSYEQYF.

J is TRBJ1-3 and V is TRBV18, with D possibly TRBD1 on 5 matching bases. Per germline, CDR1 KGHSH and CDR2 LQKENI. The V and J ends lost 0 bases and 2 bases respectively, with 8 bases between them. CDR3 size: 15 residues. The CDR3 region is CASSPPAGAGNTIYF. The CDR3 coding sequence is TGTGCCAGCTCACCACCGGCGGGGGCTGGAAACACCATATATTTT.

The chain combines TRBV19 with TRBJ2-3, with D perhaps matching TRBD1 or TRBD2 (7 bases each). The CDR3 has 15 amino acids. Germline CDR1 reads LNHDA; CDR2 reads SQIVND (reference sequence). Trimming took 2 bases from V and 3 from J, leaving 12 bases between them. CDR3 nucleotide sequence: TGTGCCAGTAGTATACGACAGGGAGGGACAGATACGCAGTATTTT. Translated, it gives CASSIRQGGTDTQYF.

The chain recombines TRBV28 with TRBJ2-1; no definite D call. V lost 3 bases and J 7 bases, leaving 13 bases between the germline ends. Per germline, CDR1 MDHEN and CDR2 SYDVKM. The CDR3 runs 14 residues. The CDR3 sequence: CASSFSAAVNEQFF. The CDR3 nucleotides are TGTGCCAGCAGTTTTTCAGCAGCCGTAAATGAGCAGTTCTTC.

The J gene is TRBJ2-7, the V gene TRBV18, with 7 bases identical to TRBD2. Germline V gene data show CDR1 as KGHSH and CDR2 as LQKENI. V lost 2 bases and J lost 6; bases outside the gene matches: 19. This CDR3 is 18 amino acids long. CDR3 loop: CASSPTLQRDPVGGEQYF. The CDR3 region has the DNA TGTGCCAGCTCACCAACCCTTCAGCGGGACCCCGTTGGGGGCGAGCAGTACTTC.

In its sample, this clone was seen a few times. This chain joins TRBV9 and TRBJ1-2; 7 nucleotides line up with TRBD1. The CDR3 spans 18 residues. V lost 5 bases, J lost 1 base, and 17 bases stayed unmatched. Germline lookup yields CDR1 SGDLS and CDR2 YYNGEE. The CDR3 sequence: CASRPDLVTGRINYGYTF. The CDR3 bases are TGTGCCAGCAGACCTGACCTGGTGACAGGGCGGATTAACTATGGCTACACCTTC.

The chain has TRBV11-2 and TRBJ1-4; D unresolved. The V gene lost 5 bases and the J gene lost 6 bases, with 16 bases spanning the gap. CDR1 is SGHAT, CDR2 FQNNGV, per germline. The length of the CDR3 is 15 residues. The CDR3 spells CASSTRRAWDEKLFF. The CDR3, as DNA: TGTGCCAGCAGCACACGACGGGCTTGGGATGAAAAACTGTTTTTT.

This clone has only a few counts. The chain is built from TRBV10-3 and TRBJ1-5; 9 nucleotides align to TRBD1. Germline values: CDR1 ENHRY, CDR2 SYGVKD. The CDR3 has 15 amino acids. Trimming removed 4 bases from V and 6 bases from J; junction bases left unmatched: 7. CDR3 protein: CAISGTGQGGQPQHF. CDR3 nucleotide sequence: TGTGCCATCAGTGGGACGGGACAGGGAGGTCAGCCCCAGCATTTT.

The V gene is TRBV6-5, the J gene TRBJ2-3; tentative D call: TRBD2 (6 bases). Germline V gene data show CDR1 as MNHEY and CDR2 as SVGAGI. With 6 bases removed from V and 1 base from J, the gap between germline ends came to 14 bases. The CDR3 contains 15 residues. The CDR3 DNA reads TGTGCCAGCAGCTATGGGACTCTTCGCACAGATACGCAGTATTTT. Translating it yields CASSYGTLRTDTQYF.

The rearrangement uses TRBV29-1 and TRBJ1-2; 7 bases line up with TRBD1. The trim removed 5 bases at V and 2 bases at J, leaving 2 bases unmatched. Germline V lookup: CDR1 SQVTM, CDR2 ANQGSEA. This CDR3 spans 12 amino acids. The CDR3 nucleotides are TGCAGCGTTAACAGGGGAAACTATGGCTACACCTTC. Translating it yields CSVNRGNYGYTF.

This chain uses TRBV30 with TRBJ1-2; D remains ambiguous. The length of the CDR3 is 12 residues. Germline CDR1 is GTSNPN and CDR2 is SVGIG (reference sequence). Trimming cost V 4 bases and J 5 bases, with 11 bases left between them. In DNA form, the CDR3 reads TGTGCCTGGACCGGTAATTCTTATGGCTACACCTTC. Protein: CAWTGNSYGYTF.

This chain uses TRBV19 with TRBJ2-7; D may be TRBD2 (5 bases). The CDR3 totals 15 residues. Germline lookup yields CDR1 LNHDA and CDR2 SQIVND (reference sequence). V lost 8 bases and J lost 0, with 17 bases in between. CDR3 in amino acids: CASPLEETYSYEQYF. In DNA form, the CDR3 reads TGTGCCAGTCCTTTGGAGGAGACGTACTCCTACGAGCAGTACTTC.